One TCR beta chain is described in this entry. The CDR3 runs 16 residues. How the authors handled the data: Amplified reference gene primers provided the basis for estimating nucleated cell counts. Libraries were prepared by immunoSEQ multiplex PCR; TCRdb keeps only in-frame clonotypes and omits some of them. The D gene and trimming were derived from the DNA, and the V and J assignments and clone size from that table. The sample has tens of thousands of clones; around four fifths are singletons. These data belong to a study of blood T cell repertoires in COVID-19. The wider study: Samples of COVID-19 (acute and convalescent) were obtained from the United States, Italy and Spain. T cells, B-cell-depleted T cells, or PBMCs supplied cDNA or gDNA.

The sample comprised peripheral blood. The rearrangement joins TRBV12-2 to TRBJ2-2; TRBD2 reflects the table's D call only, with no check against the DNA. TRBV12-2 is designated a pseudogene. This TCR was sampled from a man aged 45-65 years with active COVID-19. CDR3 in amino acids: CASRLALGGNTGELFF. The CDR3 DNA sequence: TGTGCAAGTCGCTTAGCGCTGGGGGGGAACACCGGGGAGCTGTTTTTT.